The rows below give T cell receptor beta chains drawn from one sample of a study of post-analysis software for immune sequencing data. TCRdb processed the PCR reads anew with MiXCR; each CDR3 protein has one entry. Counted here are about 540,000 distinct CDR3 sequences, roughly 34% occurring once; the ten biggest clones make up 4.5% to 7.5%. The sample was blood. The receptors were gathered from a girl aged 2 to 17 with multiple sclerosis. The conserved cysteine and the conserved F or W are not part of the CDR3 here.

v_gene: TRBV5-1; j_gene: TRBJ2-7; CDR3aa: ASSPQEGNYEQY
v_gene: TRBV7-3; j_gene: TRBJ2-5; CDR3aa: ASSRGSFETQY
v_gene: TRBV20-1; j_gene: TRBJ1-1; CDR3aa: SARWDRFEAF
v_gene: TRBV29-1; j_gene: TRBJ2-3; CDR3aa: SVETGGPSTDTQY
v_gene: TRBV6-2/TRBV6-3; j_gene: TRBJ1-3; CDR3aa: ASSNAIRSYSGNTIY
v_gene: TRBV4-1; j_gene: TRBJ2-7; CDR3aa: ASSPSRDFYEQY
v_gene: TRBV20-1; j_gene: TRBJ1-6; CDR3aa: SATIEGRSNSPLH
v_gene: TRBV29-1; j_gene: TRBJ1-1; CDR3aa: SVEDRGFTEAF
v_gene: TRBV20-1; j_gene: TRBJ1-4; CDR3aa: SASRSNEKLF
v_gene: TRBV3-1; j_gene: TRBJ2-3; CDR3aa: ASSQEEADTQY
v_gene: TRBV4-1; j_gene: TRBJ1-6; CDR3aa: ASSQDRAGHFNSPLH
v_gene: TRBV3-1; j_gene: TRBJ2-1; CDR3aa: AGSQARRQGADEQF
v_gene: TRBV29-1; j_gene: TRBJ2-7; CDR3aa: SVEQDSGYEQY
v_gene: TRBV5-6; j_gene: TRBJ1-2; CDR3aa: ASSLVGSPGDYYGYT
v_gene: TRBV14; j_gene: TRBJ2-1; CDR3aa: ASSLRNNEQF